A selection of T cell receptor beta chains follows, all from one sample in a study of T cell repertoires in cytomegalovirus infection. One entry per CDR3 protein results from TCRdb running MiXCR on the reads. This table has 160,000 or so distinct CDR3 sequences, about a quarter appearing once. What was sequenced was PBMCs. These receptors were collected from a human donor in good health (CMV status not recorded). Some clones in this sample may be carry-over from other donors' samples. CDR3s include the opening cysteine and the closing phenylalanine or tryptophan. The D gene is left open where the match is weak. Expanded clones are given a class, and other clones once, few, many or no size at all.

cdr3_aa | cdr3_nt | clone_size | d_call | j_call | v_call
CASSYRQPNTVELFF | TGTGCCAGCAGTTATAGACAGCCTAACACCGTGGAGCTGTTTTTT | - | - | TRBJ2-2 | TRBV6-5
CASSPGTSGSRSYEQYF | TGTGCCAGCTCACCAGGGACTAGCGGGAGTAGATCCTACGAGCAGTACTTC | - | TRBD2 | TRBJ2-7 | TRBV18
CSVTRTGVGTDTQYF | TGCAGCGTTACTCGGACAGGGGTAGGGACAGATACGCAGTATTTT | few | TRBD1 | TRBJ2-3 | TRBV29-1
CASSFLPGSVIGGVAGEQFF | TGTGCCAGCAGCTTCCTGCCAGGGTCGGTTATCGGGGGAGTCGCGGGGGAGCAGTTCTTC | few | - | TRBJ2-1 | TRBV7-9
CSARDGGGVRETQYF | TGCAGTGCTAGAGATGGGGGTGGTGTACGGGAGACCCAGTACTTC | few | - | TRBJ2-5 | TRBV20-1
CASSTGTSLPNEQFF | TGCGCCAGCAGCACCGGGACTTCTCTCCCCAATGAGCAGTTCTTC | few | - | TRBJ2-1 | TRBV5-1
CASRDRVRDSYEQYF | TGTGCCAGCAGGGATAGAGTTCGAGATTCCTACGAGCAGTACTTC | many | - | TRBJ2-7 | TRBV6-1
CASSSSFSRETQYF | TGTGCCAGCAGTTCCTCGTTTAGCAGGGAGACCCAGTACTTC | - | - | TRBJ2-5 | TRBV12-3/TRBV12-4
CASRGTGGYNEQFF | TGTGCCAGCAGGGGGACAGGGGGGTACAATGAGCAGTTCTTC | - | TRBD1 | TRBJ2-1 | TRBV6-5
CASSLDNGNNEQFF | TGTGCCAGCAGCTTAGACAATGGGAACAATGAGCAGTTCTTC | many | - | TRBJ2-1 | TRBV7-2
CASTTGGRIEAFF | TGTGCCAGCACCACAGGGGGGCGAATTGAAGCTTTCTTT | few | TRBD1 | TRBJ1-1 | TRBV28
CASSRGASGELFF | TGTGCCAGCAGCCGGGGGGCTTCCGGGGAGCTGTTTTTT | many | - | TRBJ2-2 | TRBV11-2
CASSGTSGRENEQFF | TGTGCCAGCAGTGGGACTAGCGGGAGAGAAAATGAGCAGTTCTTC | few | TRBD2 | TRBJ2-1 | TRBV6-2/TRBV6-3
CASSLDLGGEQFF | TGTGCCAGCAGCTTAGATCTGGGGGGAGAGCAGTTCTTC | - | - | TRBJ2-1 | TRBV11-3
CASSAQGARDGYTF | TGTGCCAGCAGCGCCCAGGGGGCTAGGGATGGCTACACCTTC | - | TRBD1 | TRBJ1-2 | TRBV9
CASGTGAYGYTF | TGCGCCAGCGGGACGGGCGCCTATGGCTACACCTTC | - | - | TRBJ1-2 | TRBV5-1
CASSLIAVSYNEQFF | TGTGCCAGCAGCCTCATAGCGGTCTCCTACAATGAGCAGTTCTTC | few | - | TRBJ2-1 | TRBV7-8
CASSLEPSGRGNQPQHF | TGCGCCAGCAGCTTGGAACCCTCGGGTAGGGGCAATCAGCCCCAGCATTTT | - | - | TRBJ1-5 | TRBV5-1
CASSLVSEGNEQFF | TGTGCCAGCAGCTTAGTTAGCGAGGGCAATGAGCAGTTCTTC | few | - | TRBJ2-1 | TRBV7-2
CASSRTKETQYF | TGTGCCAGCAGCAGGACAAAGGAGACCCAGTACTTC | many | - | TRBJ2-5 | TRBV7-8
CASTPLTGTGSSYEQYF | TGTGCCAGCACCCCTTTGACCGGGACAGGGAGCTCCTACGAGCAGTACTTC | few | TRBD1 | TRBJ2-7 | TRBV11-2
CASRRAGTYEQYF | TGTGCCAGTAGGCGGGCCGGGACCTACGAGCAGTACTTC | few | - | TRBJ2-7 | TRBV19
CASRRGTPSTDTQYF | TGTGCCAGCAGACGCGGGACACCCAGCACAGATACGCAGTATTTT | - | - | TRBJ2-3 | TRBV27
CSASPTGVGGYTF | TGCAGTGCTTCCCCAACAGGGGTGGGCGGCTACACCTTC | - | TRBD1 | TRBJ1-2 | TRBV20-1
CASSAQAGGITDTQYF | TGCGCCAGCAGCGCTCAAGCGGGGGGAATCACAGATACGCAGTATTTT | few | TRBD2 | TRBJ2-3 | TRBV5-1
CASMRLADSYEQYF | TGTGCCAGCATGCGACTAGCGGACTCCTACGAGCAGTACTTC | - | TRBD2 | TRBJ2-7 | TRBV28
CASSPGTPLGDTQYF | TGTGCCAGCAGTCCCGGGACACCCCTCGGAGATACGCAGTATTTT | - | - | TRBJ2-3 | TRBV12-3/TRBV12-4
CASKGNQPQHF | TGTGCCAGTAAGGGGAATCAGCCCCAGCATTTT | - | - | TRBJ1-5 | TRBV19
CASSPGQGRVTEAFF | TGTGCCAGCAGCCCGGGCCAGGGGAGGGTCACTGAAGCTTTCTTT | many | - | TRBJ1-1 | TRBV7-2